This is a list of T cell receptor beta chains from one sample in a study of patients and donors after allogeneic stem cell transplantation. Each CDR3 protein is one row after TCRdb ran MiXCR on the RT-PCR reads. There are about a million distinct CDR3 sequences in the sample; over 15% occur only once, and 5% to 7.5% lies in the top ten. The sequencing sample was made of blood, either unsorted or a sorted T cell fraction (not recorded which). Every receptor here comes from a human donor who was either an allogeneic HSCT recipient or a stem cell or donor lymphocyte infusion donor (not recorded which). It is not recorded whose cells these are; they may come from a transplant donor. Both conserved end residues are part of each CDR3. A D gene is named only where the DNA matches it firmly. Clone size is stated in some rows and not others, as once, few, many or a class when expanded.

v_gene: TRBV12-3/TRBV12-4
abundance: few
j_gene: TRBJ1-2
d_gene: TRBD1
CDR3aa: CASSFAPGGGYTF
CDR3nt: TGTGCCAGCAGTTTTGCGCCAGGGGGAGGCTACACCTTC

v_gene: TRBV7-8
abundance: few
j_gene: TRBJ1-4
d_gene: NA
CDR3aa: CASSLRPKVDREGDEKLFF
CDR3nt: TGTGCCAGCAGCTTAAGGCCAAAGGTGGACCGAGAGGGGGATGAAAAACTGTTTTTT

v_gene: TRBV2
abundance: NA
j_gene: TRBJ1-1
d_gene: NA
CDR3aa: CASSAIPNTEAFF
CDR3nt: TGTGCCAGCAGTGCCATACCGAACACTGAAGCTTTCTTT

v_gene: TRBV4-3
abundance: NA
j_gene: TRBJ2-4
d_gene: TRBD1
CDR3aa: CASSQDHRKGQVSRNIQYF
CDR3nt: TGCGCCAGCAGCCAAGATCATCGGAAGGGACAGGTCTCGAGGAACATTCAGTACTTC

v_gene: TRBV6-5
abundance: NA
j_gene: TRBJ1-2
d_gene: NA
CDR3aa: CASSYSRAQAGPQSYTF
CDR3nt: TGTGCCAGCAGTTACTCGAGGGCCCAGGCAGGACCTCAGAGCTACACCTTC

v_gene: TRBV6-1
abundance: few
j_gene: TRBJ2-2
d_gene: NA
CDR3aa: CASRNRNTGELFF
CDR3nt: TGTGCCAGCAGGAACCGGAACACCGGGGAGCTGTTTTTT

v_gene: TRBV7-3
abundance: few
j_gene: TRBJ2-3
d_gene: TRBD1
CDR3aa: CASSLTGQGIDTQYF
CDR3nt: TGTGCCAGCAGCTTAACGGGACAGGGGATCGATACGCAGTATTTT

v_gene: TRBV20-1
abundance: NA
j_gene: TRBJ2-1
d_gene: TRBD2
CDR3aa: CSASGLAGVTEQFF
CDR3nt: TGCAGTGCTAGTGGGCTAGCGGGAGTAACTGAGCAGTTCTTC

v_gene: TRBV9
abundance: NA
j_gene: TRBJ1-1
d_gene: NA
CDR3aa: CASSVVGQVAFF
CDR3nt: TGTGCCAGCAGCGTAGTAGGACAAGTCGCTTTCTTT

v_gene: TRBV5-1
abundance: NA
j_gene: TRBJ1-1
d_gene: NA
CDR3aa: CASSSGGTRGTEAFF
CDR3nt: TGCGCCAGCAGCTCCGGGGGTACTAGGGGTACTGAAGCTTTCTTT

v_gene: TRBV19
abundance: NA
j_gene: TRBJ2-7
d_gene: NA
CDR3aa: CASSIHESYEQYF
CDR3nt: TGTGCCAGTAGTATCCACGAGAGCTACGAGCAGTACTTC

v_gene: TRBV24-1
abundance: NA
j_gene: TRBJ2-1
d_gene: TRBD1
CDR3aa: CATSAITGTETNEQFF
CDR3nt: TGTGCCACCAGTGCCATTACCGGGACAGAGACCAATGAGCAGTTCTTC

v_gene: TRBV7-2
abundance: NA
j_gene: TRBJ2-1
d_gene: NA
CDR3aa: CASSYLTSSSYNEQFF
CDR3nt: TGTGCCAGCAGCTACCTTACTTCAAGCTCCTACAATGAGCAGTTCTTC

v_gene: TRBV12-3/TRBV12-4
abundance: many
j_gene: TRBJ1-1
d_gene: NA
CDR3aa: CASSLRTQNTEAFF
CDR3nt: TGTGCCAGCAGTTTGCGGACCCAGAACACTGAAGCTTTCTTT

v_gene: TRBV20-1
abundance: few
j_gene: TRBJ1-1
d_gene: TRBD1
CDR3aa: CSAQGTGVEAFF
CDR3nt: TGCAGTGCTCAAGGGACAGGGGTTGAAGCTTTCTTT

v_gene: TRBV4-1
abundance: many
j_gene: TRBJ2-1
d_gene: TRBD1
CDR3aa: CASSQWGGQGNDEQFF
CDR3nt: TGCGCCAGCAGCCAATGGGGAGGACAGGGGAACGATGAGCAGTTCTTC

v_gene: TRBV27
abundance: few
j_gene: TRBJ2-2
d_gene: TRBD1
CDR3aa: CASRWAGTGPGELFF
CDR3nt: TGTGCCAGCAGATGGGCAGGGACAGGGCCCGGGGAGCTGTTTTTT

v_gene: TRBV29-1
abundance: many
j_gene: TRBJ1-2
d_gene: NA
CDR3aa: CSVDQLNYGYTF
CDR3nt: TGCAGCGTTGACCAGCTGAACTATGGCTACACCTTC

v_gene: TRBV4-1
abundance: NA
j_gene: TRBJ1-4
d_gene: NA
CDR3aa: CASSPQGVGSNEKLFF
CDR3nt: TGCGCCAGCAGCCCCCAAGGGGTAGGGAGTAATGAAAAACTGTTTTTT

v_gene: TRBV20-1
abundance: few
j_gene: TRBJ2-1
d_gene: TRBD2
CDR3aa: CSARRLAGPTLYNEQFF
CDR3nt: TGCAGTGCTAGACGGCTAGCGGGCCCGACTCTTTACAATGAGCAGTTCTTC

v_gene: TRBV5-1
abundance: NA
j_gene: TRBJ2-4
d_gene: NA
CDR3aa: CASSGGRSGIQYF
CDR3nt: TGCGCCAGCAGCGGCGGGCGGTCGGGCATTCAGTACTTC

v_gene: TRBV4-2
abundance: few
j_gene: TRBJ2-2
d_gene: TRBD2
CDR3aa: CASSQVGRGDTGELFF
CDR3nt: TGTGCCAGCAGCCAAGTTGGGCGGGGGGACACCGGGGAGCTGTTTTTT

v_gene: TRBV29-1
abundance: NA
j_gene: TRBJ1-6
d_gene: TRBD1
CDR3aa: CSAGTANSPLHF
CDR3nt: TGCAGCGCCGGGACAGCTAATTCACCCCTCCACTTT

v_gene: TRBV29-1
abundance: many
j_gene: TRBJ1-2
d_gene: NA
CDR3aa: CSTVFGQSGYTF
CDR3nt: TGCAGCACTGTTTTTGGACAGTCGGGCTACACCTTC

v_gene: TRBV13
abundance: NA
j_gene: TRBJ2-5
d_gene: TRBD1
CDR3aa: CASSPRGTGGEETQYF
CDR3nt: TGTGCCAGCAGCCCAAGGGGGACAGGGGGCGAAGAGACCCAGTACTTC

v_gene: TRBV29-1
abundance: many
j_gene: TRBJ2-7
d_gene: NA
CDR3aa: CSVESKGNEQYF
CDR3nt: TGCAGCGTTGAGAGCAAGGGCAACGAGCAGTACTTC

v_gene: TRBV20-1
abundance: NA
j_gene: TRBJ2-7
d_gene: NA
CDR3aa: CSASGKQGRPGNEQYF
CDR3nt: TGCAGTGCTAGCGGGAAGCAGGGCCGTCCAGGCAACGAGCAGTACTTC

v_gene: TRBV12-3/TRBV12-4
abundance: few
j_gene: TRBJ2-1
d_gene: TRBD1
CDR3aa: CASSLTGGFNEQFF
CDR3nt: TGTGCCAGCAGTTTAACAGGGGGCTTTAATGAGCAGTTCTTC

v_gene: TRBV30
abundance: NA
j_gene: TRBJ2-2
d_gene: NA
CDR3aa: CAWDTLTGELFF
CDR3nt: TGTGCCTGGGACACCCTCACCGGGGAGCTGTTTTTT

v_gene: TRBV5-1
abundance: few
j_gene: TRBJ2-5
d_gene: TRBD2
CDR3aa: CASASGSPQETQYF
CDR3nt: TGCGCCAGTGCAAGCGGGAGCCCCCAAGAGACCCAGTACTTC

v_gene: TRBV15
abundance: NA
j_gene: TRBJ2-3
d_gene: TRBD2
CDR3aa: CATSSQGGGDADTQYF
CDR3nt: TGTGCCACCAGCTCCCAGGGCGGGGGAGATGCAGATACGCAGTATTTT

v_gene: TRBV24-1
abundance: few
j_gene: TRBJ2-1
d_gene: TRBD1
CDR3aa: CATSDVTGGGRSGQFF
CDR3nt: TGTGCCACCAGTGATGTGACAGGGGGCGGTCGTTCGGGGCAGTTCTTC

v_gene: TRBV20-1
abundance: NA
j_gene: TRBJ2-3
d_gene: TRBD2
CDR3aa: CSCGGRATDTQYF
CDR3nt: TGCAGCTGCGGGGGGAGGGCCACAGATACGCAGTATTTT

v_gene: TRBV12-3/TRBV12-4
abundance: NA
j_gene: TRBJ1-2
d_gene: TRBD1
CDR3aa: CASSLQGTDYGYTF
CDR3nt: TGTGCCAGCAGTTTACAGGGGACAGACTATGGCTACACCTTC

v_gene: TRBV18
abundance: NA
j_gene: TRBJ1-3
d_gene: NA
CDR3aa: CASSPLTGTPSGNTIYF
CDR3nt: TGTGCCAGCTCACCACTTACTGGGACCCCGAGTGGAAACACCATATATTTT

v_gene: TRBV27
abundance: NA
j_gene: TRBJ1-6
d_gene: NA
CDR3aa: CASSRDRSNNSPLHF
CDR3nt: TGTGCCAGCAGCCGCGACAGGTCCAATAATTCACCCCTCCACTTT

v_gene: TRBV6-5
abundance: many
j_gene: TRBJ1-1
d_gene: NA
CDR3aa: CASSYSKGLPNTEAFF
CDR3nt: TGTGCCAGCAGTTACTCAAAGGGACTGCCGAACACTGAAGCTTTCTTT

v_gene: TRBV28
abundance: NA
j_gene: TRBJ2-2
d_gene: TRBD2
CDR3aa: CATRTSSRGSGELFF
CDR3nt: TGTGCCACCCGGACTAGCTCTCGAGGTAGCGGGGAGCTGTTTTTT

v_gene: TRBV4-1
abundance: once
j_gene: TRBJ2-7
d_gene: NA
CDR3aa: CASSQVLFPQYF
CDR3nt: TGCGCCAGCAGCCAAGTCCTCTTCCCGCAGTACTTC

v_gene: TRBV12-5
abundance: NA
j_gene: TRBJ2-3
d_gene: NA
CDR3aa: CASGPLMVTQYF
CDR3nt: TGTGCTAGTGGTCCCCTAATGGTTACGCAGTATTTT

v_gene: TRBV25-1
abundance: few
j_gene: TRBJ2-5
d_gene: NA
CDR3aa: CASSERTPMEETQYF
CDR3nt: TGTGCCAGCAGTGAACGTACCCCAATGGAAGAGACCCAGTACTTC

v_gene: TRBV3-1
abundance: many
j_gene: TRBJ1-1
d_gene: NA
CDR3aa: CASSVQTTGTEAFF
CDR3nt: TGTGCCAGCAGCGTACAAACTACAGGCACTGAAGCTTTCTTT